This T cell receptor (beta chain) was sequenced during a study of cytomegalovirus exposure and HLA in healthy donors. Findings and caveats of the study: Most of the CMV-associated TCR beta chains (in a later analysis) appeared to be HLA-restricted. Reports described diagnosis of cytomegalovirus status by the classifier as highly specific and sensitive. Later analysis associated a missense DCLRE1C variant with TCR beta V- and J-gene trimming.

With regard to this clone: What it binds is unknown.

The PCR ran on 60 Vbeta and 13 Jbeta primers. The authors' processing: Per a later analysis, the number of unique TCR beta chains was around 80 million, of which about 10 million were shared. The assay was immunoSEQ multiplex PCR, and TCRdb's table has in-frame clones only and misses some. V and J calls and clone size are copied from that table; D and trimming were computed from the DNA. Of some 150,000 clones in the sample, around 72% were seen once. With 5 bases removed from V and 0 bases from J, the gap between germline ends came to 17 bases. CDR1 and CDR2 from the germline V gene are LNHDA and SQIVND (reference sequence). The CDR3 length is 16 residues.

This receptor was identified in a man in his forties in good health and CMV-seronegative. V usage is TRBV19 and J usage is TRBJ2-7; a weak D match, TRBD1 (5 bases). Sequencing input: PBMCs. In DNA, the CDR3 is TGTGCCAGTAGTCGACCTGGGGCCAGAAGCTCCTACGAGCAGTACTTC. Translating gives CASSRPGARSSYEQYF. The full variable domain, rest sourced from reference TRBV19 and TRBJ2-7, is DGGITQSPKYLFRKEGQNVTLSCEQNLNHDAMYWYRQDPGQGLRLIYYSQIVNDFQKGDIAEGYSVSREKKESFPLTVTSAQKNPTAFYLCASSRPGARSSYEQYFGPGTRLTVT.